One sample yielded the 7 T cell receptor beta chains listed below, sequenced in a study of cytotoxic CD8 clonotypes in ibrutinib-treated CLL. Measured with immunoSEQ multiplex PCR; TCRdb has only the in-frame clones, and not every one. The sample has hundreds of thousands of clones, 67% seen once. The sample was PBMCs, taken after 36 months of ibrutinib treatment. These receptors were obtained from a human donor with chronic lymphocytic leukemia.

CDR3 sequence: CASSTYLAPTDTQYF. CDR3 in DNA: TGTGCCAGCAGCACCTACTTAGCGCCCACAGATACGCAGTATTTT. This sequence joins TRBV9 and TRBJ2-3; tentative D call: TRBD2 (5 bases). V gave up 4 bases and J gave up 2 bases, with 14 bases separating them. The CDR3 has 15 amino acids. Germline CDR1 is SGDLS and CDR2 is YYNGEE.

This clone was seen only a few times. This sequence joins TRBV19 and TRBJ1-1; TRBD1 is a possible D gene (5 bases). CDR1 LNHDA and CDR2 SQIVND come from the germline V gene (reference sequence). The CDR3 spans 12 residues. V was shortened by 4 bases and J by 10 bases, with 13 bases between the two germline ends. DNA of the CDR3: TGTGCCAGTAGTAGTTACCAGGGAAGAGCTTTCTTT. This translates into CASSSYQGRAFF.

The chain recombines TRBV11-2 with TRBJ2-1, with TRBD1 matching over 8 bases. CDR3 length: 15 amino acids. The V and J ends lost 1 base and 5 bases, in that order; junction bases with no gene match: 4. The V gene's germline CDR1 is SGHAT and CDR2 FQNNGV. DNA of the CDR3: TGTGCCAGCAGCTTAGGGACAGGGACGGACAATGAGCAGTTCTTC. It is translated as CASSLGTGTDNEQFF. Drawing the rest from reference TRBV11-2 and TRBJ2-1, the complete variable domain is EAGVAQSPRYKIIEKRQSVAFWCNPISGHATLYWYQQILGQGPKLLIQFQNNGVVDDSQLPKDRFSAERLKGVDSTLKIQPAKLEDSAVYLCASSLGTGTDNEQFFGPGTRLTVL.

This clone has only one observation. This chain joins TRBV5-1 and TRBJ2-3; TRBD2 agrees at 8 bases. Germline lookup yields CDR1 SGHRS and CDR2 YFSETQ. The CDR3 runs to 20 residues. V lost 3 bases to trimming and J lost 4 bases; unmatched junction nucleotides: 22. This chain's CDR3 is CASSSMGWAAGTSRADTQYF. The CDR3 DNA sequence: TGCGCCAGCAGCTCGATGGGGTGGGCCGCCGGGACTAGTCGCGCAGATACGCAGTATTTT.

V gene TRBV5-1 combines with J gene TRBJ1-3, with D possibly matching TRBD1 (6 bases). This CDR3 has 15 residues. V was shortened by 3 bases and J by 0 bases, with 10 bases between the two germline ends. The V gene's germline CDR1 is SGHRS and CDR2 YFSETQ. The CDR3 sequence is CASSSTGPSGNTIYF. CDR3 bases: TGCGCCAGCAGCTCGACAGGCCCCTCTGGAAACACCATATATTTT. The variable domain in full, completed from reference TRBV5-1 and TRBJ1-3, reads KAGVTQTPRYLIKTRGQQVTLSCSPISGHRSVSWYQQTPGQGLQFLFEYFSETQRNKGNFPGRFSGRQFSNSRSEMNVSTLELGDSALYLCASSSTGPSGNTIYFGEGSWLTVV.

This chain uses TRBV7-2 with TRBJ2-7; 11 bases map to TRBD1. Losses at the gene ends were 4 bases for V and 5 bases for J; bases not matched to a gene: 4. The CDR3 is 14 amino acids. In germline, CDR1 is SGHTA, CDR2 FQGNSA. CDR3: CASSSRTGGHEQYF. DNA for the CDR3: TGTGCCAGCAGCTCGAGGACAGGGGGCCACGAGCAGTACTTC.

The CDR3 sequence is CASSPSISGQYEQYF. In DNA form, the CDR3 reads TGTGCCAGCAGCCCTTCCATATCGGGCCAATACGAGCAGTACTTC. The rearrangement links TRBV11-2 to TRBJ2-7; unclear D gene. Germline CDR1 reads SGHAT; CDR2 reads FQNNGV. The CDR3 has 15 residues. Trimming left V 5 bases short and J 4 bases short, with 18 bases between.